A selection of T cell receptor beta chains follows, all from one sample in a study of T cell responses to AZD1222 COVID-19 vaccine. This table comes from immunoSEQ multiplex PCR, and its TCRdb copy is limited to in-frame clones, with some not included. The data hold tens of thousands of clones, with 89% observed a single time. The starting material was peripheral blood, obtained 28 days after the second AZD1222 dose. All receptors come from an adult who received the AZD1222 COVID-19 vaccine. Each CDR3 is given with its conserved first and last residue. D genes are given only for firm matches. Size tells how often a clone was seen (once, few, many) or the class of an expanded clone, and some rows leave it out.

size,V,J,D,CDR3
NA,TRBV6-2/TRBV6-3,TRBJ2-3,NA,CASSYTIGGPTDTQYF
NA,TRBV28,TRBJ1-5,NA,CASSDRHNQPQHF
NA,TRBV7-9,TRBJ2-1,NA,CASSRGHEQFF
NA,TRBV27,TRBJ1-2,NA,CATKGEGSRGYTF
once,TRBV5-4,TRBJ2-5,TRBD1,CASSLDRGETQYF
NA,TRBV5-4,TRBJ1-3,TRBD1,CASSSLDRGQGRNTIYF
NA,TRBV9,TRBJ2-2,TRBD2,CASSGLAGAGELFF
NA,TRBV6-2/TRBV6-3,TRBJ1-1,TRBD1,CASSYAPGQYAEAFF
NA,TRBV9,TRBJ2-1,NA,CASSVPRGEQFF
NA,TRBV5-6,TRBJ2-2,NA,CASTLWGLGAGELFF
NA,TRBV30,TRBJ1-3,NA,CACPSGNTIYF
NA,TRBV28,TRBJ2-7,NA,CASIGGGTYEQYF